The 32 T cell receptor beta chains in this list originate from one sample, sequenced in a study of cytomegalovirus exposure and HLA in healthy donors (TCRdb year 2017). The library was built by means of the immunoSEQ multiplex PCR assay. For the multiplex PCR, a mixture combining 60 forward primers for TCR Vbeta segments and 13 reverse primers for TCR Jbeta segments was used. The immuneACCESS repertoire file appears here via TCRdb, limited to in-frame rearrangements. These files lack a portion of the clones; in checked studies, under half of the deficit traces to unresolved V genes, and the cause of the others is not known. Within this sample are more than 100,000 clones, with 75% to 80% of them counted one time only. The ten most abundant clones make up roughly 3.3% of the sample. The sequencing sample was made of PBMCs. These receptors came from a woman in her twenties or thirties in good health and CMV-seropositive.

The rearrangement links TRBV5-1 to TRBJ2-7, with TRBD1 matching 7 bases. CDR1 SGHRS and CDR2 YFSETQ come from the germline V gene. V lost 0 bases to trimming and J lost 3 bases; unmatched junction nucleotides: 9. CDR3 length: 16 residues. The DNA for the CDR3 is TGCGCCAGCAGCTTGGAGGCAGGGGGAGCCTACTACGAGCAGTACTTC. Protein product: CASSLEAGGAYYEQYF. The complete variable domain, with remaining parts taken from reference TRBV5-1 and TRBJ2-7, reads KAGVTQTPRYLIKTRGQQVTLSCSPISGHRSVSWYQQTPGQGLQFLFEYFSETQRNKGNFPGRFSGRQFSNSRSEMNVSTLELGDSALYLCASSLEAGGAYYEQYFGPGTRLTVT.

The rearrangement joins TRBV7-9 to TRBJ2-1, with TRBD2 matching 7 bases. V trimming: 1 base; J trimming: 14 bases; junction bases outside the gene matches: 8. The germline gives CDR1 SEHNR, CDR2 FQNEAQ (reference sequence). The CDR3 contains 13 residues. CDR3 nucleotides: TGTGCCAGCAGCTTAGTAGGGCGCGGGGGTGAGTTCTTC. Residues: CASSLVGRGGEFF.

The V call is TRBV5-8, the J call TRBJ2-2; 10 bases align to TRBD2. The CDR3 is 16 amino acids. The germline V gene encodes CDR1 SGHTS and CDR2 YDEGEE. J lost 3 bases, V lost 4 bases, and 6 bases had no gene match. CDR3 bases: TGTGCCAGCAGCCTGCTAGCGGGGGAGGACACCGGGGAGCTGTTTTTT. Translated: CASSLLAGEDTGELFF.

The chain couples TRBV13 to TRBJ2-3; 10 nucleotides agree with TRBD2. This CDR3 has 16 amino acids. V gave up 4 bases and J gave up 5 bases; unmatched junction bases: 9. The V gene's germline CDR1 is PRHDT and CDR2 FYEKMQ (reference sequence). The CDR3 loop reads CASSSITIAGGDTQYF. In nucleotides, the CDR3 is TGTGCCAGCAGCTCAATTACGATAGCGGGGGGAGATACGCAGTATTTT.

The chain joins TRBV7-9 to TRBJ2-7, with 8 bases lining up with TRBD2. The CDR3 loop spans 15 amino acids. V lost 4 bases to trimming and J lost 7 bases; unmatched junction nucleotides: 12. CDR1 SEHNR and CDR2 FQNEAQ come from the germline V gene (reference sequence). CDR3 sequence reads: CASSSAAGVESEQYF. The DNA for the CDR3 is TGTGCCAGCAGCTCGGCAGCGGGGGTCGAATCGGAGCAGTACTTC. Variable domain in full (rest from reference TRBV7-9 and TRBJ2-7): DTGVSQNPRHKITKRGQNVTFRCDPISEHNRLYWYRQTLGQGPEFLTYFQNEAQLEKSRLLSDRFSAERPKGSFSTLEIQRTEQGDSAMYLCASSSAAGVESEQYFGPGTRLTVT.

The chain combines TRBV29-1 with TRBJ2-7; a weak D match, TRBD1 (5 bases). Germline V gives CDR1 SQVTM, CDR2 ANQGSEA. CDR3 length: 10 residues. Trimming removed 4 bases at V and 5 bases at J, with 6 bases between. CDR3 loop: CSVVGHEQYF. The DNA for the CDR3 is TGCAGCGTTGTGGGGCACGAGCAGTACTTC.

The V call is TRBV7-3, the J call TRBJ2-1; D might be TRBD2 (5 bases). Trimming cost V 5 bases and J 3 bases, with 11 bases left between them. There are 14 residues in the CDR3. Germline V gives CDR1 SGHTA, CDR2 FQGTGA. The CDR3 region has the DNA TGTGCCAGCAGCCGAACCGGGGACTACAATGAGCAGTTCTTC. It yields the protein CASSRTGDYNEQFF.

This clone appeared a few times. V usage is TRBV6-5 and J usage is TRBJ2-7; TRBD1 is a possible D gene (5 bases). Germline assignment: CDR1 MNHEY and CDR2 SVGAGI. Deletions cut 5 bases from V and 0 bases from J, with 8 bases between. The CDR3 sequence is 13 residues long. CDR3 in DNA: TGTGCCAGCAGTCGACAGAGCTCCTACGAGCAGTACTTC. This translates into CASSRQSSYEQYF.

This chain uses TRBV7-9 with TRBJ2-7; D possibly corresponds to TRBD1 (5 bases). Trimming left V 2 bases short and J 2 bases short, with 13 bases between. The germline V gene has CDR1 SEHNR and CDR2 FQNEAQ (reference sequence). The CDR3 runs to 15 residues. CDR3 coding DNA: TGTGCCAGCAGCTTAAGGGGTGGGTTCGCCTACGAGCAGTACTTC. Residues: CASSLRGGFAYEQYF.

The J gene is TRBJ2-5, the V gene TRBV7-9; maybe TRBD2 (6 bases). V was pared by 0 bases and J by 0 bases, with 8 bases between. The CDR3 loop spans 15 amino acids. Looked up from germline, CDR1 is SEHNR and CDR2 is FQNEAQ (reference sequence). DNA for the CDR3: TGTGCCAGCAGCTTAGCCACGGGGGACCAAGAGACCCAGTACTTC. It encodes CASSLATGDQETQYF.

The chain couples TRBV7-8 to TRBJ2-1; D is possibly TRBD2 (6 bases). The CDR3 is 15 residues long. The germline CDR1 and CDR2 sequences are SGHVS and FQNEAQ. Trimming took 2 bases from V and 3 from J, leaving 11 bases between them. CDR3 loop: CASSLYVGGYNEQFF. The CDR3 DNA reads TGTGCCAGCAGCTTATACGTGGGGGGCTACAATGAGCAGTTCTTC.

This clone was observed once. The chain recombines TRBV7-9 with TRBJ2-1; 13 nucleotides align to TRBD2. The CDR3 spans 17 residues. Trimming cost V 5 bases and J 2 bases; bases outside gene matches: 6. The V gene's germline CDR1 is SEHNR and CDR2 FQNEAQ (reference sequence). CDR3 loop: CASSPGLAGEPYNEQFF. In DNA form, the CDR3 reads TGTGCCAGCAGCCCAGGACTAGCGGGGGAACCCTACAATGAGCAGTTCTTC.

The CDR3 loop reads CASSQVGHSDTQYF. The DNA of the CDR3 is TGTGCCAGCAGCCAAGTGGGGCACTCAGATACGCAGTATTTT. This chain uses TRBV4-2 with TRBJ2-3; a weak D match, TRBD1 (5 bases). The V end lost 1 base, the J end lost 4 bases, and 9 bases lay between the germline ends. The CDR3 loop spans 14 amino acids. CDR1 is LGHNA, CDR2 YNFKEQ, per germline.

This chain joins TRBV5-4 and TRBJ2-7; 7 nucleotides line up with TRBD1. From germline, CDR1 is SGHNT and CDR2 YYREEE (reference sequence). J was trimmed by 7 bases and V by 0 bases; bases with no gene match: 7. The length of the CDR3 is 14 residues. CDR3 in amino acids: CASSLAGGRREQYF. CDR3 DNA sequence: TGTGCCAGCAGCTTGGCAGGGGGACGAAGGGAGCAGTACTTC.

The V call is TRBV29-1, the J call TRBJ2-7; 7 nucleotides align to TRBD1. V trimming: 4 bases; J trimming: 0 bases; junction bases outside the gene matches: 12. The V gene's germline CDR1 is SQVTM and CDR2 ANQGSEA. The CDR3 is 16 amino acids. CDR3 sequence (DNA): TGCAGCGTTGCTGGCAGGGGGTACGGAAGCTCCTACGAGCAGTACTTC. The encoded protein is CSVAGRGYGSSYEQYF.

This clone was observed once. V and J are TRBV5-4 and TRBJ2-5, with TRBD2 identical over 7 bases. CDR1 and CDR2 from the germline V gene are SGHNT and YYREEE (reference sequence). Trimming at V came to 6 bases and at J to 2 bases, leaving 4 bases not matched to a gene. This CDR3 is 13 amino acids long. The CDR3 coding sequence is TGTGCCAGCACCCCGGGGGGTCAAGAGACCCAGTACTTC. Amino acid sequence: CASTPGGQETQYF. The full variable domain, completed using reference TRBV5-4 and TRBJ2-5, is ETGVTQSPTHLIKTRGQQVTLRCSSQSGHNTVSWYQQALGQGPQFIFQYYREEENGRGNFPPRFSGLQFPNYSSELNVNALELDDSALYLCASTPGGQETQYFGPGTRLLVL.

The V and J genes are TRBV5-5 and TRBJ2-7; tentative D call: TRBD1 (5 bases). Per the germline V gene, CDR1 is SGHKS and CDR2 is YYEKEE (reference sequence). The ends were cut back, 4 bases at V and 0 bases at J, with 11 bases in the middle. The CDR3 sequence is 14 residues long. The CDR3 here is CASSLETVSYEQYF. The DNA of the CDR3 is TGTGCCAGCAGCCTGGAGACAGTCTCCTACGAGCAGTACTTC. Supplemented by reference TRBV5-5 and TRBJ2-7, the full variable domain reads DAGVTQSPTHLIKTRGQQVTLRCSPISGHKSVSWYQQVLGQGPQFIFQYYEKEERGRGNFPDRFSARQFPNYSSELNVNALLLGDSALYLCASSLETVSYEQYFGPGTRLTVT.

This sequence joins TRBV7-9 and TRBJ2-3; 7 positions agree with TRBD1. The CDR3 has 15 amino acids. V dropped 4 bases and J dropped 3; count of bases not matched to a gene: 7. Germline CDR1 is SEHNR and CDR2 is FQNEAQ (reference sequence). The CDR3 DNA sequence: TGTGCCAGCAGCTCGATACAGGGGAAGACAGATACGCAGTATTTT. Its translation: CASSSIQGKTDTQYF.

This chain connects TRBV14 to TRBJ2-7; no clear D gene. The germline V gene has CDR1 SGHDN and CDR2 FVKESK. The CDR3 length is 11 residues. V lost 4 bases, J lost 3 bases, and 4 bases lay in between. The CDR3 sequence is CASSRSYEQYF. The CDR3 region has the DNA TGTGCCAGCAGCCGTAGCTACGAGCAGTACTTC.

V gene TRBV5-6 combines with J gene TRBJ2-7; D remains ambiguous. V was pared by 4 bases and J by 9 bases, with 17 bases between. Looked up from germline, CDR1 is SGHDT and CDR2 is YYEEEE. The CDR3 contains 13 residues. The CDR3 here is CASSLQTPLRQYF. The CDR3 nucleotides read TGTGCCAGCAGCCTCCAAACCCCTTTGAGGCAGTACTTC.

The rearrangement joins TRBV5-1 to TRBJ2-3; D is perhaps TRBD1 (5 bases). V lost 0 bases, J lost 4 bases, and 12 bases lay in between. CDR1 is SGHRS and CDR2 is YFSETQ in the germline V gene. The CDR3 spans 15 residues. The CDR3 DNA is TGCGCCAGCAGCTTGGGGCAGGGTCGTGCAGATACGCAGTATTTT. This sequence encodes CASSLGQGRADTQYF.

The chain has TRBV2 and TRBJ2-3, with D possibly being TRBD2 (5 bases). This CDR3 is built from 14 residues. V gave up 2 bases and J gave up 9 bases, with 15 bases separating them. Germline V gives CDR1 SNHLY, CDR2 FYNNEI. This CDR3 is CASSEKGAADTQYF. CDR3 DNA: TGTGCCAGCAGTGAAAAGGGAGCGGCGGACACGCAGTATTTT.

A note on this clone: A junction end diverges from the germline sequence, so it may reflect a read error. The rearrangement links TRBV5-6 to TRBJ2-2; possible D gene TRBD1, 6 bases. Per the germline V gene, CDR1 is SGHDT and CDR2 is YYEEEE. CDR3 length: 15 amino acids. As DNA, the CDR3 is TGTGCCAGCAGTTTGGTGGACAGAAGAGCCGGGGAGCTGTTTTTT. Residues: CASSLVDRRAGELFF.

The genes are TRBV4-1 and TRBJ2-5, with TRBD1 identical over 7 bases. This CDR3 comprises 15 residues. CDR1 and CDR2 (germline): MGHRA, YSYEKL. V lost 1 base to trimming and J lost 4 bases; unmatched junction nucleotides: 6. The CDR3 bases are TGCGCCAGCAGCCAAGCCGGGACAGCCCTAGAGACCCAGTACTTC. Translated, it gives CASSQAGTALETQYF.

The genes are TRBV19 and TRBJ2-1, with 8 bases aligning to TRBD2. Unmatched junction bases numbered 9, after V lost 4 bases and J lost 7 bases. There are 15 residues in the CDR3. Germline V gives CDR1 LNHDA, CDR2 SQIVND (reference sequence). This CDR3 is CASSRGLVGDNEQFF. The CDR3 DNA sequence: TGTGCCAGTAGTAGGGGACTAGTGGGGGATAATGAGCAGTTCTTC. Drawing the rest from reference TRBV19 and TRBJ2-1, the complete variable domain is DGGITQSPKYLFRKEGQNVTLSCEQNLNHDAMYWYRQDPGQGLRLIYYSQIVNDFQKGDIAEGYSVSREKKESFPLTVTSAQKNPTAFYLCASSRGLVGDNEQFFGPGTRLTVL.

The rearrangement links TRBV19 to TRBJ1-2, with D maybe TRBD1 (5 bases). Germline assignment: CDR1 LNHDA and CDR2 SQIVND (reference sequence). The germline V and J ends were trimmed by 1 base and 6 bases, with 18 bases remaining between them. CDR3 length: 16 amino acids. In DNA form, the CDR3 reads TGTGCCAGTAGTATAGCTCCCGGGAGGGGAGGCAATGGCTACACCTTC. This encodes CASSIAPGRGGNGYTF.

V is TRBV5-8 and J is TRBJ2-3, with D tentatively TRBD2 (6 bases). V was shortened by 4 bases and J by 2 bases, with 17 bases between the two germline ends. Looked up from germline, CDR1 is SGHTS and CDR2 is YDEGEE. The CDR3 spans 16 residues. The CDR3 loop is CASSGGDFQFTDTQYF. The CDR3 DNA follows: TGTGCCAGCAGCGGCGGGGACTTCCAGTTCACAGATACGCAGTATTTT.

This clone was detected a few times. This chain uses TRBV29-1 with TRBJ2-3, with TRBD2 matching over 16 bases. CDR3 length: 16 amino acids. Germline V gene sequence: CDR1 SQVTM, CDR2 ANQGSEA. The trim removed 6 bases at V and 1 base at J, leaving 4 bases unmatched. The CDR3 nucleotides read TGCAGCGTGGGGACTAGCGGGGGGGCCGGCACAGATACGCAGTATTTT. It is translated as CSVGTSGGAGTDTQYF.

The rearrangement uses TRBV5-1 and TRBJ2-3; 8 nucleotides align to TRBD2. V dropped 4 bases and J dropped 2; count of bases not matched to a gene: 9. Germline V gene lookup returns CDR1 SGHRS and CDR2 YFSETQ. CDR3 size: 16 residues. In nucleotides, the CDR3 is TGCGCCAGCAGCCGCGACGGGGGGGCATCCACAGATACGCAGTATTTT. Residues: CASSRDGGASTDTQYF.

The chain has TRBV7-6 and TRBJ2-2; possibly TRBD2 for D (6 bases). CDR1 and CDR2 from the germline V gene are SGHVS and FNYEAQ. Trimming took 1 base from V and 7 from J, leaving 13 bases between them. This CDR3 comprises 15 residues. Written as DNA, the CDR3 is TGTGCCAGCAGCTTAGGATCCGGGAGTGGCGGGGAGCTGTTTTTT. Encoded protein: CASSLGSGSGGELFF.

The V gene is TRBV2, the J gene TRBJ2-3; D perhaps matches TRBD2 (5 bases). V was cut by 6 bases and J by 1 base, with 14 bases left in between. Germline CDR1 and CDR2: SNHLY and FYNNEI. The CDR3 sequence is 15 residues long. The CDR3, as DNA: TGTGCCAGCAGGGGAAAACCCGGGGGCACAGATACGCAGTATTTT. It translates to CASRGKPGGTDTQYF. Full variable domain (rest looked up from reference TRBV2 and TRBJ2-3): EPEVTQTPSHQVTQMGQEVILRCVPISNHLYFYWYRQILGQKVEFLVSFYNNEISEKSEIFDDQFSVERPDGSNFTLKIRSTKLEDSAMYFCASRGKPGGTDTQYFGPGTRLTVL.

The count of this clone is one. The CDR3 is CASSLGWDRMNTEAFF. CDR3 in DNA: TGTGCCAGCAGCTTAGGGTGGGACAGGATGAACACTGAAGCTTTCTTT. The genes are TRBV7-2 and TRBJ1-1; TRBD1 aligns across 8 bases. This CDR3 comprises 16 residues. V was pared by 1 base and J by 0 bases, with 4 bases of the junction left unmatched. Germline CDR1 reads SGHTA; CDR2 reads FQGNSA.